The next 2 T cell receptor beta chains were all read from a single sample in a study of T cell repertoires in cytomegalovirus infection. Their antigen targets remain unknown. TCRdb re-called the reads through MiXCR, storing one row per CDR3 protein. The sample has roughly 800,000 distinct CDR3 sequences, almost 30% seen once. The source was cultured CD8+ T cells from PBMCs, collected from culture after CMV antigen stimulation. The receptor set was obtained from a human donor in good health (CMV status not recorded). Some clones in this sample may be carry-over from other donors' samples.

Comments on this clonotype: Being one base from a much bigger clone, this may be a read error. The CDR3 is CASNSPGQDYGYTF. The CDR3 nucleotides read TGTGCCAGCAACTCGCCGGGACAGGACTATGGCTACACCTTC. The chain is built from TRBV7-8 and TRBJ1-2; 8 bases match TRBD1. The CDR3 loop spans 14 amino acids. CDR1 is SGHVS and CDR2 is FQNEAQ in the germline V gene. Trimming cost V 7 bases and J 3 bases; bases outside gene matches: 7.

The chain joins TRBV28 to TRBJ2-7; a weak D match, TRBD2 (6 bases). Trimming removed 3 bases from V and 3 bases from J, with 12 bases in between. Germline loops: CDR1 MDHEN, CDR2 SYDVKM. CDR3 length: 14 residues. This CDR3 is CASSLAGTNYEQYV. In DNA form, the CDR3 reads TGTGCCAGCAGTTTGGCGGGGACCAACTACGAGCAGTACGTC.